This T cell receptor beta chain was sequenced in a study of OX40 agonist ivuxolimab in advanced cancers. Whole-study context: Head and neck, renal cell, melanoma or hepatocellular carcinoma were the cancers that dose-escalation patients had. Study results and caveats: CD8+ T cells showed, on average, more clonal expansion than CD4+ cells.

Only in-frame clones appear in the TCRdb table, and some are missing; sequencing was by immunoSEQ multiplex PCR. The top ten clones hold about 4.1% of a sample with tens of thousands of clones, roughly 80% of them seen once. Trimming pared 2 bases from V and 3 bases from J, leaving 10 bases between. CDR1 LNHDA and CDR2 SQIVND come from the germline V gene (reference sequence). The length of the CDR3 is 14 residues. In regard to this clone: No antigen is known for it.

This chain uses TRBV19 with TRBJ1-2, with D hard to call. Sequenced here: CD4+ or CD8+ T cells sorted from blood, sampled in a trial of the OX40 agonist ivuxolimab. The receptor comes from an adult with an advanced solid tumor such as melanoma, head and neck, liver or kidney cancer. The CDR3: CASSIPFGDYGYTF. For the CDR3, the DNA is TGTGCCAGTAGTATACCGTTCGGGGACTATGGCTACACCTTC.